This T cell receptor beta chain originates from a study of beta chain features in type 1 diabetes. About the research overall: The samples had roughly 110 million sorted cells examined in all.

Sorting that relied on CD45RO/CCR7/CD25/CD127/CD95/CD27 yielded CD4+ naive, central memory, regulatory and stem cell-like memory cells. Every isolated RNA sample was fully reverse transcribed, so sequencing captured expressed TCRB transcripts. Method: immunoSEQ multiplex PCR; TCRdb's copy keeps in-frame clones and lacks some. Among under 300,000 clones listed, 25% to 30% were seen once. About this clone: What it binds is not known.

Study-wide points: Relative to healthy donors, patients appeared to have naive, central memory and Treg TCRB repertoires that were more similar. Patients with type 1 diabetes showed fewer VDJ junction insertions and more deletions.

With V trimmed by 5 bases and J by 8 bases, 9 bases remained unmatched. The CDR3 length is 14 residues. CDR1 and CDR2 from the germline V gene are SQVTM and ANQGSEA. The sample was central memory CD4+ T cells from blood. The chain uses TRBV29-1 and TRBJ2-1; 10 bases match TRBD2. This receptor was identified in a man aged 25-40 years in good health. The CDR3 loop is CSVKAGGQWYEQFF. The CDR3 coding sequence is TGCAGCGTTAAAGCGGGGGGGCAGTGGTATGAGCAGTTCTTC.